Each of the 6 T cell receptor beta chains below was sequenced from the same sample in a study of shared clonotypes between healthy human individuals. The protocol was immunoSEQ multiplex PCR, while the TCRdb copy is restricted to in-frame clones and leaves out a portion. The repertoire holds approximately 500,000 clones, with 96% as singletons. The sequenced sample was naive CD4+ T cells sorted from blood. Subset described: CD45RA+ positively selected. The receptors stem from a woman under 40 in good health.

The DNA of the CDR3 is TGTGCCAGCAGCCAACTGGACCTCCCAAGGACTGAAGCTTTCTTT. Amino acid sequence: CASSQLDLPRTEAFF. The chain recombines TRBV7-8 with TRBJ1-1; D unclear. V lost 5 bases and J 5 bases, leaving 18 bases between the germline ends. The V gene's germline CDR1 is SGHVS and CDR2 FQNEAQ. CDR3 length: 15 amino acids.

CDR3 nucleotides: TGCGCCAGCAGCTTGCCGACAGGAAGCTCTGGAAACACCATATATTTT. Residues: CASSLPTGSSGNTIYF. The chain has TRBV5-1 and TRBJ1-3; TRBD1 is a possible D gene (6 bases). The germline CDR1 and CDR2 sequences are SGHRS and YFSETQ. This CDR3 has 16 amino acids. Trimming shortened V by 1 base and J by 0 bases, and 11 bases separated the two germline ends.

The rearrangement uses TRBV6-1 and TRBJ2-7; 10 nucleotides align to TRBD1. Germline V lookup: CDR1 MNHNS, CDR2 SASEGT. V lost 6 bases, J lost 5 bases, and 4 bases stayed unmatched. This CDR3 comprises 13 residues. The CDR3 sequence is CASSVDRGDEQYF. In DNA form, the CDR3 reads TGTGCCAGCAGCGTGGACAGGGGGGACGAGCAGTACTTC.

The genes are TRBV2 and TRBJ2-2; D is unresolved. Trimming pared 6 bases from V and 4 bases from J, leaving 12 bases between. Germline-derived CDR1 and CDR2 are SNHLY and FYNNEI. This CDR3 is built from 14 residues. Here the CDR3 reads CASRTTSSTGELFF. The CDR3 coding sequence is TGTGCCAGCAGGACGACGTCTAGCACCGGGGAGCTGTTTTTT.

The chain couples TRBV11-2 to TRBJ1-1; 10 bases match TRBD1. The CDR3 totals 19 residues. Germline CDR1 is SGHAT and CDR2 is FQNNGV. V was clipped by 5 bases and J by 6 bases; unmatched bases: 21. The DNA of the CDR3 is TGTGCCAGCAGCCCAGGCAGGACAGGGGGAATCAAAGGCCGACCTGAAGCTTTCTTT. Protein product: CASSPGRTGGIKGRPEAFF.

The chain carries TRBV10-3 and TRBJ1-1; TRBD1 matches 11 bases. The CDR3 has 14 residues. Germline V gives CDR1 ENHRY, CDR2 SYGVKD. Trimming cost V 6 bases and J 3 bases; bases outside gene matches: 3. The CDR3 spells CAIRGQGEDTEAFF. CDR3 coding DNA: TGTGCCATCAGGGGACAGGGGGAGGACACTGAAGCTTTCTTT.